The rows below give T cell receptor beta chains drawn from one sample of a study of Graves' ophthalmopathy and Graves' hyperthyroidism. TCRdb called the multiplex PCR reads again in MiXCR, with one record for every CDR3 protein. The data show about 220,000 distinct CDR3 sequences, around a fifth seen once. Sequencing input: peripheral blood. These receptors all stem from a woman aged 50 to 65 with Graves' ophthalmopathy. Both conserved end residues are part of each CDR3. Clone sizes are given selectively: once, few, many, or a class where the clone is expanded.

V gene	clone size	J gene	CDR3 protein
TRBV20-1	many	TRBJ1-5	CSASQGGQPQHF
TRBV28	many	TRBJ1-2	CASFPGTANYGYTF
TRBV30	many	TRBJ2-5	CAWTLDRSQETQYF
TRBV20-1	many	TRBJ2-5	CSALNSDIFVSETQYF
TRBV19	many	TRBJ1-1	CASSIPGTGNTEAFF
TRBV5-1	many	TRBJ2-7	CASSFPSSGAYEQYF
TRBV11-2	many	TRBJ2-7	CASSLESYSVLYEQYF
TRBV12-5	NA	TRBJ2-5	CASGLFRAGQETQYF
TRBV6-2/TRBV6-3	NA	TRBJ2-7	CASSPTGGAYEQYF
TRBV7-2	once	TRBJ1-2	CASSPDLADYTF
TRBV9	few	TRBJ2-4	CASSDGRGTVGSAQGFLAKNIQYF
TRBV7-2	many	TRBJ2-5	CASSLGGARGQETQYF
TRBV11-1	NA	TRBJ2-7	CASSLVGLAGGVNEQYF
TRBV12-3/TRBV12-4	many	TRBJ1-6	CASSLTAVSPLHF
TRBV5-1	many	TRBJ2-7	CASSSGTSSYEQYF
TRBV6-1	many	TRBJ1-5	CASSENRQPQHF
TRBV20-1	NA	TRBJ2-2	CSALSGRVSGELFF
TRBV28	many	TRBJ2-2	CASEAGGGTGELFF
TRBV18	NA	TRBJ2-5	CASSPLLKAEGVETQYF
TRBV19	NA	TRBJ1-2	CASSKGAGYGYTF
TRBV6-1	NA	TRBJ2-7	CASSDYTQEYF
TRBV2	many	TRBJ1-2	CASSAGVGYTF
TRBV6-5	many	TRBJ1-1	CASSYTGGAEAFF
TRBV11-2	many	TRBJ2-7	CASSIDLKAASYEQYF
TRBV20-1	many	TRBJ2-7	CSVPGPNPYEQYF
TRBV4-2	many	TRBJ2-2	CASSQIESGRAFGELFF
TRBV6-1	NA	TRBJ2-6	CASIRDRRKSGANVLTF
TRBV7-3	NA	TRBJ2-5	CASSPPGGETQYF
TRBV12-3/TRBV12-4	many	TRBJ1-2	CASSFRPRDGYTF
TRBV19	many	TRBJ1-5	CASTTRKQGAGSNQPQHF
TRBV27	many	TRBJ2-7	CASSFRDRTYEQYF
TRBV28	many	TRBJ1-1	CASTSGAAEAFF
TRBV9	many	TRBJ2-5	CASSVASQGAETQYF
TRBV18	many	TRBJ2-5	CASSPGLGSGETQYF
TRBV3-1	many	TRBJ1-6	CASSLGISPLHF
TRBV4-1	NA	TRBJ2-2	CASSQTGGNTGELFF
TRBV18	many	TRBJ2-5	CASSRGLAGTQETQYF
TRBV29-1	many	TRBJ1-5	CSVRDRTNQPQHF
TRBV11-2	many	TRBJ2-7	CASSLVWGEGSYEQYF
TRBV30	NA	TRBJ1-5	CAWSDFGQGPYNSNQPQHF
TRBV6-1	NA	TRBJ2-7	CATNDNGGKREQYF